Reported below is one T cell receptor beta chain. What it recognizes is unknown. TCRdb re-called the 5' RACE reads with MiXCR, one entry per CDR3 protein. The data hold some 460,000 distinct CDR3 sequences, with 11% to 15% observed a single time. This sample was included in a study of identical twins. CDR3 length: 13 residues. V lost 6 bases and J 10 bases, leaving 16 bases between the germline ends. Germline values: CDR1 MNHNS, CDR2 SASEGT. Points from the study as a whole: Model-predicted out-of-frame TCR alpha sharing fell below observed values in monozygotic twins. Out-of-frame alpha sequences shared by twins showed excess low generation probability. The study based its conclusions on cross-sectional statistical analysis and did not follow the same donors. Beta clonotypes that were abundant in cord blood contained fewer insertions, a pattern absent from memory repertoires.

This sample was shared with a second study, whose subject was yellow fever vaccine responses in identical twins.

The receptor was derived from a woman between 18 and 29 years old in good health. The V call is TRBV6-1, the J call TRBJ2-1; D unresolved. The sample taken for sequencing was CD4+ T cells sorted from blood. CDR3 sequence reads: CASSTPVVEEQFF. CDR3 in DNA: TGTGCCAGCAGCACTCCTGTCGTGGAGGAGCAGTTCTTC.